Listed here are 13 T cell receptor beta chains from one sample, sequenced in a study of cytomegalovirus exposure and HLA in healthy donors. Some clones are missing from TCRdb's copy, which holds only in-frame ones; the method was immunoSEQ multiplex PCR. The profile shows more than 120,000 clones, about 87% of them singletons. What was sequenced was PBMCs. These receptors were collected from a young man in good health and CMV-seropositive.

The chain recombines TRBV4-1 with TRBJ2-5; the match to TRBD1 covers 11 bases. The germline gives CDR1 MGHRA, CDR2 YSYEKL. This CDR3 comprises 17 residues. V shed 3 bases, J shed 5 bases, and the junction held 11 bases outside the gene matches. The CDR3 region is CASSQNGGTGGSETQYF. The CDR3 DNA sequence: TGCGCCAGCAGCCAGAACGGGGGGACAGGGGGTTCGGAGACCCAGTACTTC.

The chain employs TRBV30 and TRBJ1-2; 7 nucleotides match TRBD1. CDR1 and CDR2 from the germline V gene are GTSNPN and SVGIG (reference sequence). The CDR3 contains 15 residues. The trim removed 2 bases at V and 4 bases at J, leaving 10 bases unmatched. CDR3 loop: CAWSLGTERPYGYTF. The CDR3 coding sequence is TGTGCCTGGAGTCTCGGGACAGAAAGACCCTATGGCTACACCTTC.

The gene calls are TRBV27 and TRBJ1-5; D gene ambiguous. The CDR3 runs to 13 residues. Trimming removed 2 bases at V and 4 bases at J, with 6 bases between. From germline, CDR1 is MNHEY and CDR2 SMNVEV (reference sequence). This CDR3 reads CASSLKTNQPQHF. DNA of the CDR3: TGTGCCAGCAGTTTAAAGACTAATCAGCCCCAGCATTTT.

This clone has only one observation. The chain recombines TRBV30 with TRBJ2-1; D might be TRBD1 (9 bases). The germline V gene encodes CDR1 GTSNPN and CDR2 SVGIG (reference sequence). This CDR3 comprises 14 residues. Trimming shortened V by 5 bases and J by 4 bases, and 15 bases separated the two germline ends. CDR3 in DNA: TGTGCCTGGGGGACAGGGACTAGTTACAATGAGCAGTTCTTC. Translating it yields CAWGTGTSYNEQFF.

This clone has just one count. The J gene is TRBJ1-5, the V gene TRBV5-1; TRBD1 aligns across 7 bases. V dropped 3 bases and J dropped 4; count of bases not matched to a gene: 7. The CDR3 covers 15 residues. CDR1 is SGHRS, CDR2 YFSETQ, per germline. The CDR3: CASSWSGQLNQPQHF. The CDR3 DNA sequence: TGCGCCAGCAGCTGGTCGGGACAGTTAAATCAGCCCCAGCATTTT. The whole variable domain, remainder taken from reference TRBV5-1 and TRBJ1-5, is KAGVTQTPRYLIKTRGQQVTLSCSPISGHRSVSWYQQTPGQGLQFLFEYFSETQRNKGNFPGRFSGRQFSNSRSEMNVSTLELGDSALYLCASSWSGQLNQPQHFGDGTRLSIL.

This clone showed up just once. The CDR3 region has the DNA TGTGCCAGCAGCGTAGGTGTCCAAACCTACAATGAGCAGTTCTTC. This translates into CASSVGVQTYNEQFF. This chain uses TRBV9 with TRBJ2-1; D gene ambiguous. Trimming took off 0 bases at V and 2 bases at J, with 9 bases between the two ends. Germline CDR1 reads SGDLS; CDR2 reads YYNGEE. The CDR3 runs to 15 residues. The full variable domain, completed using reference TRBV9 and TRBJ2-1, is DSGVTQTPKHLITATGQRVTLRCSPRSGDLSVYWYQQSLDQGLQFLIQYYNGEERAKGNILERFSAQQFPDLHSELNLSSLELGDSALYFCASSVGVQTYNEQFFGPGTRLTVL.

The chain carries TRBV7-2 and TRBJ2-2; D is undetermined. Per germline, CDR1 SGHTA and CDR2 FQGNSA. The V and J ends lost 3 bases and 5 bases respectively, with 4 bases between them. This CDR3 has 12 residues. DNA of the CDR3: TGTGCCAGCAGCTTTTATACCGGGGAGCTGTTTTTT. Protein sequence: CASSFYTGELFF.

This chain joins TRBV5-1 and TRBJ1-3, with D possibly being TRBD1 (6 bases). Germline assignment: CDR1 SGHRS and CDR2 YFSETQ. The V gene lost 0 bases and the J gene lost 4 bases, with 17 bases spanning the gap. The CDR3 contains 17 residues. This CDR3 reads CASSLELQGTVGNTIYF. CDR3 DNA sequence: TGCGCCAGCAGCTTGGAACTACAGGGAACGGTCGGAAACACCATATATTTT.

The chain combines TRBV5-1 with TRBJ2-5; 12 bases agree with TRBD2. From germline, CDR1 is SGHRS and CDR2 YFSETQ. V dropped 4 bases and J dropped 2; count of bases not matched to a gene: 6. This CDR3 contains 16 residues. The DNA for the CDR3 is TGCGCCAGCAGCCGCGGACTAGCGGGGCGACAAGAGACCCAGTACTTC. It specifies CASSRGLAGRQETQYF.

This clone has ten or more counts. The chain joins TRBV2 to TRBJ1-1; D gene unclear. CDR1 is SNHLY, CDR2 FYNNEI, per germline. V was shortened by 6 bases and J by 5 bases, with 13 bases between the two germline ends. The CDR3 spans 13 residues. CDR3 loop: CASSSLVETEAFF. The CDR3 DNA sequence: TGTGCCAGCAGCTCCCTGGTTGAGACTGAAGCTTTCTTT.

V and J are TRBV7-8 and TRBJ1-6; 10 positions agree with TRBD1. The germline V gene has CDR1 SGHVS and CDR2 FQNEAQ. V shed 1 base, J shed 10 bases, and the junction held 4 bases outside the gene matches. This CDR3 contains 15 residues. The CDR3 here is CASSLGGTGESPLHF. CDR3 sequence (DNA): TGTGCCAGCAGCTTAGGAGGGACAGGGGAATCACCCCTCCACTTT.

V usage is TRBV5-4 and J usage is TRBJ2-4, with TRBD1 identical over 11 bases. The V gene's germline CDR1 is SGHNT and CDR2 YYREEE (reference sequence). V was pared by 3 bases and J by 8 bases, with 7 bases of the junction left unmatched. CDR3 length equals 15 residues. The CDR3 is CASSWGGTGGDIQYF. DNA of the CDR3: TGTGCCAGCAGCTGGGGCGGGACAGGGGGAGACATTCAGTACTTC.

This chain's CDR3 is CASSDSTANTEAFF. The CDR3 nucleotides are TGTGCCAGCAGCGACTCGACAGCGAACACTGAAGCTTTCTTT. The V call is TRBV7-9, the J call TRBJ1-1, with D perhaps TRBD1 (5 bases). Deletions cut 5 bases from V and 1 base from J, with 11 bases between. Germline V gives CDR1 SEHNR, CDR2 FQNEAQ (reference sequence). The CDR3 has 14 amino acids.